Sequencing of this T cell receptor (beta chain) was carried out in a study of T cell responses to AZD1222 COVID-19 vaccine. Whole-study results and caveats: Sampling captured repertoires only after the peak T cell response.

Points on this clone: Its antigen remains unidentified.

TCRdb's copy holds only in-frame clones and misses some; the assay was immunoSEQ multiplex PCR. The profile shows around 160,000 clones, 90% to 95% of them singletons. The sample consisted of peripheral blood, taken on day 0 of AZD1222 vaccination. The TCR originated in an adult in good health.

CDR3 in DNA: TGTGCCAGCAGCTTGGGCGTCCGATGCAATCAGCCCCAGCATTTT. Its protein is CASSLGVRCNQPQHF. The rearrangement uses TRBV11-2 and TRBJ1-5; D remains ambiguous. With 3 bases removed from V and 2 bases from J, the gap between germline ends came to 11 bases. CDR3 length: 15 residues. Looked up from germline, CDR1 is SGHAT and CDR2 is FQNNGV.